This T cell receptor beta chain was recovered during a study of T cells in Graves' hyperthyroidism and ophthalmopathy. With regard to this clonotype: Its antigen is currently unknown.

Graves' hyperthyroidism without ophthalmopathy progression within 18 months was termed stable. The CDR3 spans 17 residues. The V gene's germline CDR1 is SGDLS and CDR2 YYNGEE. V lost 4 bases to trimming and J lost 3 bases; unmatched junction nucleotides: 14. Researchers took RNA transcripts and amplified the TCR beta CDR3 regions from them. Using the HTBI primer set, a first-round RT-PCR was run on the TCR CDR3. TCRdb reprocessed the multiplex PCR reads via MiXCR and lists one record per CDR3 protein. The sample has hundreds of thousands of distinct CDR3 sequences, 15% to 20% seen once. Study-wide findings and caveats: Ophthalmopathy stood apart from stable hyperthyroidism in a 13 V-J model.

V gene TRBV9 combines with J gene TRBJ2-3, with TRBD2 matching over 7 bases. Sequenced material: blood. This TCR came from a woman aged 25 to 39 with Graves' hyperthyroidism. The CDR3 bases are TGTGCCAGCAGCACCCCCCCTGGACTAGTAGGTACAGATACGCAGTATTTT. Protein product: CASSTPPGLVGTDTQYF.